This T cell receptor (beta chain) emerged from a study of shared clonotypes between healthy human individuals. Under the authors' procedure: Quality scores were absent from the junction-only immunoSEQ sequences, so filtering differed. Using immunoSEQ multiplex PCR, the repertoire was profiled, and TCRdb retains in-frame clones only, with some absent. The V and J calls and clone size come from that table; D and trimming were worked out from the DNA. The profile shows about 1.5 million clones, 95% to 99% of them singletons. The CDR3 runs to 16 residues. Germline V gene sequence: CDR1 LGHNA, CDR2 YNFKEQ. Trimming at V came to 4 bases and at J to 7 bases, leaving 14 bases not matched to a gene.

The sequencing input was naive CD4+ T cells sorted from blood. Regarding subset: CD45RA+ positively selected. The rearrangement uses TRBV4-2 and TRBJ2-7, with 9 bases matching TRBD2. The receptor comes from a man under 40 in good health. CDR3: CASSPGVAGVLGEQYF. The CDR3 DNA follows: TGTGCCAGCAGCCCGGGGGTAGCGGGAGTTTTGGGAGAGCAGTACTTC.